Each of the 30 T cell receptor beta chains below was sequenced from the same sample in a study of blood T cell repertoires in COVID-19. The repertoire was sequenced with immunoSEQ multiplex PCR; TCRdb's copy has only in-frame clones and lacks some. Here the sample spans roughly 190,000 clones, 88% being singletons. What was sequenced was peripheral blood. These receptors were taken from a human donor in a cohort sampled during active COVID-19.

This chain joins TRBV5-6 and TRBJ2-7; a possible D gene is TRBD1 (5 bases). The CDR3 loop spans 12 amino acids. V was trimmed by 4 bases and J by 2 bases, leaving 7 bases between them. CDR1 and CDR2 (germline): SGHDT, YYEEEE. In DNA, the CDR3 is TGTGCCAGCAGCGTGGACACCTACGAGCAGTACTTC. Encoded protein: CASSVDTYEQYF.

This chain links TRBV7-2 with TRBJ2-3, with D maybe TRBD1 (5 bases). CDR1 is SGHTA, CDR2 FQGNSA, per germline. This CDR3 has 17 amino acids. Between the trimmed V and J ends, which lost 1 base and 6 bases, there was a span of 20 bases. The CDR3 nucleotides read TGTGCCAGCAGCTTAGGTCCCCCCTGGGGCGTTTCGGATACGCAGTATTTT. Its protein is CASSLGPPWGVSDTQYF. Variable domain in full (rest from reference TRBV7-2 and TRBJ2-3): GAGVSQSPSNKVTEKGKDVELRCDPISGHTALYWYRQSLGQGLEFLIYFQGNSAPDKSGLPSDRFSAERTGGSVSTLTIQRTQQEDSAVYLCASSLGPPWGVSDTQYFGPGTRLTVL.

This rearrangement joins TRBV28 to TRBJ2-7; D may be TRBD1 (6 bases). CDR1 MDHEN and CDR2 SYDVKM come from the germline V gene. CDR3 length: 14 residues. V lost 6 bases and J lost 4, with 16 bases in between. The CDR3 protein is CASRDNRVSYEQYF. The CDR3 DNA is TGTGCCAGCAGGGATAACAGGGTCTCGTACGAGCAGTACTTC.

The chain recombines TRBV3-1 (or the pseudogene TRBV3-2) with TRBJ2-3, with a weak D call TRBD1 (6 bases). Trimming removed 2 bases from V and 5 bases from J, with 14 bases in between. Germline V gives CDR1 LGHDT, CDR2 YNNKEL (reference sequence). The CDR3 extends over 15 amino acids. The CDR3 DNA reads TGTGCCAGCAGCCAATCCGGACAGCTGAAAGATACGCAGTATTTT. This translates into CASSQSGQLKDTQYF.

The V and J genes are TRBV21-1 and TRBJ2-3; the listed D gene, TRBD2, was not tested against the DNA. TRBV21-1 is deemed a pseudogene. This CDR3 is 19 amino acids long. The CDR3 loop is CASSKKIPMRAGGTDTQYF. The CDR3 nucleotides are TGTGCCAGCAGCAAAAAAATCCCTATGAGGGCGGGGGGGACTGATACGCAGTATTTT.

This clone was observed once. The rearrangement joins TRBV2 to TRBJ1-1, with D uncertain. The V end lost 0 bases, the J end lost 1 base, and 12 bases lay between the germline ends. The CDR3 sequence is 16 residues long. Germline V gene sequence: CDR1 SNHLY, CDR2 FYNNEI. The CDR3 DNA reads TGTGCCAGCAGTGAAGCTCGACCAGCGTGGAACACTGAAGCTTTCTTT. It yields the protein CASSEARPAWNTEAFF.

The chain uses TRBV3-1 (or the pseudogene TRBV3-2) and TRBJ2-5; the match to TRBD1 covers 7 bases. V was clipped by 4 bases and J by 3 bases; unmatched bases: 8. CDR3 length: 15 amino acids. Looked up from germline, CDR1 is LGHDT and CDR2 is YNNKEL (reference sequence). The CDR3 spells CASSLIPQGEETQYF. In DNA form, the CDR3 reads TGTGCCAGCAGCCTGATACCTCAGGGGGAAGAGACCCAGTACTTC.

The V call is TRBV11-2, the J call TRBJ1-5; unclear D gene. V was clipped by 0 bases and J by 4 bases, with 4 bases between them. CDR3 length: 13 residues. In germline, CDR1 is SGHAT, CDR2 FQNNGV. Here the CDR3 reads CASSLEQNQPQHF. CDR3 bases: TGTGCCAGCAGCTTAGAACAGAATCAGCCCCAGCATTTT.

This clone appeared once. CDR3 DNA: TGTGCCAGCAGTTTCAGGGGGCGGGGCACTGAAGCTTTCTTT. This gives the protein CASSFRGRGTEAFF. The rearrangement joins TRBV6-5 to TRBJ1-1; 8 positions match TRBD1. The germline CDR1 and CDR2 sequences are MNHEY and SVGAGI. Trimming cost V 4 bases and J 4 bases; bases outside gene matches: 5. The CDR3 has 14 amino acids.

The chain carries TRBV10-3 and TRBJ2-5; D may be TRBD2 (6 bases). Deletions cut 6 bases from V and 1 base from J, with 9 bases between. There are 13 residues in the CDR3. The germline CDR1 and CDR2 sequences are ENHRY and SYGVKD. CDR3 region: CAIRRGVQETQYF. CDR3 coding DNA: TGTGCCATCAGGCGCGGGGTCCAAGAGACCCAGTACTTC.

This rearrangement joins TRBV19 to TRBJ1-6; D unclear. The V end was cut by 4 bases, the J end by 8 bases, with 30 bases between. Germline CDR1 reads LNHDA; CDR2 reads SQIVND (reference sequence). The CDR3 is 20 amino acids. CDR3 coding DNA: TGTGCCAGTAGTAAGTTTTTTGGACCTTCGCATAAGAGGGTATATTCACCCCTCCACTTT. Its protein is CASSKFFGPSHKRVYSPLHF.

The chain employs TRBV12-3 or TRBV12-4 and TRBJ1-6; D is unclear. This CDR3 spans 13 amino acids. V lost 3 bases, J lost 7 bases, and 7 bases lay in between. The CDR3 reads CASSLGLNSPLHF. The CDR3 region has the DNA TGTGCCAGCAGTTTGGGCTTAAATTCACCCCTCCACTTT.

V gene TRBV11-2 combines with J gene TRBJ2-2; 9 nucleotides agree with TRBD1. With 4 bases clipped from V and 0 bases from J, the junction kept 6 bases outside the gene matches. Germline CDR1 is SGHAT and CDR2 is FQNNGV. The CDR3 spans 17 residues. CDR3 sequence: CASSSFGQGSNTGELFF. CDR3 nucleotides: TGTGCCAGCAGCTCCTTCGGACAGGGGTCGAACACCGGGGAGCTGTTTTTT.

This sequence joins TRBV29-1 and TRBJ1-2; 8 bases map to TRBD1. Per germline, CDR1 SQVTM and CDR2 ANQGSEA. Trimming cost V 4 bases and J 7 bases; bases outside gene matches: 8. The CDR3 consists of 13 residues. Here the CDR3 DNA reads TGCAGCGTTGGGGGACAGGTTTCAAGTGGCTACACCTTC. Amino acid sequence: CSVGGQVSSGYTF.

The chain uses TRBV5-1 and TRBJ1-2; no clear D. CDR1 SGHRS and CDR2 YFSETQ come from the germline V gene. The CDR3 runs to 15 residues. Trimming took 1 base from V and 3 from J, leaving 13 bases between them. CDR3 loop: CASSLNPSEDYGYTF. CDR3 DNA sequence: TGCGCCAGCAGCTTGAACCCTTCGGAGGACTATGGCTACACCTTC.

V gene TRBV21-1 combines with J gene TRBJ2-2; the D segment call TRBD2 is taken from the table without a DNA check. TRBV21-1 is a pseudogene. The CDR3 has 22 residues. CDR3 protein: CASSPSSGRGRREGYVAGELFF. CDR3 nucleotides: TGTGCCAGCAGCCCAAGCAGCGGGAGGGGTAGGCGGGAGGGGTATGTGGCCGGGGAGCTGTTTTTT.

This clone showed up just once. Here the CDR3 reads CSEGTGGPNEQFF. DNA for the CDR3: TGCAGCGAAGGGACAGGGGGCCCCAATGAGCAGTTCTTC. The V call is TRBV29-1, the J call TRBJ2-1; 12 nucleotides match TRBD1. Germline V CDR1 and CDR2: SQVTM, ANQGSEA. The V and J ends lost 7 bases and 6 bases, in that order; junction bases with no gene match: 4. The length of the CDR3 is 13 residues.

This clone occurred once. The chain links TRBV5-1 to TRBJ1-4; D not certain. CDR3 size: 15 residues. Trimming removed 5 bases at V and 8 bases at J, with 19 bases between. CDR1 and CDR2 (germline): SGHRS, YFSETQ. CDR3: CASRSGRESREKLFF. DNA of the CDR3: TGCGCCAGCAGATCTGGACGGGAGTCTCGAGAAAAACTGTTTTTT.

This clone was seen just once. The chain has TRBV21-1 and TRBJ2-6; the D segment call TRBD1 is taken from the table without a DNA check. TRBV21-1 is labeled a pseudogene. The CDR3 length is 19 residues. The DNA for the CDR3 is TGTGCCAGCAGCAAAAATACGGGACAGGCAGGACGTGGGGCCAACGTCCTGACTTTC. As protein: CASSKNTGQAGRGANVLTF.

V and J are TRBV5-1 and TRBJ2-2, with 12 bases identical to TRBD2. There are 15 residues in the CDR3. Per germline, CDR1 SGHRS and CDR2 YFSETQ. Germline trimming cut 9 bases from V and 6 bases from J; bases unmatched to any gene: 9. The CDR3 spells CATSPGLAGSGELFF. CDR3 sequence (DNA): TGCGCCACCTCACCGGGACTAGCGGGTTCCGGGGAGCTGTTTTTT.

This chain links TRBV30 with TRBJ1-6; TRBD1 matches at 7 bases. Germline loops: CDR1 GTSNPN, CDR2 SVGIG (reference sequence). The CDR3 sequence is 21 residues long. The V and J ends lost 2 bases and 0 bases, in that order; junction bases with no gene match: 19. This chain's CDR3 is CAWSTQRTGPTTRSYNSPLHF. DNA of the CDR3: TGTGCCTGGAGTACCCAAAGGACAGGTCCTACTACCCGCTCCTATAATTCACCCCTCCACTTT.

This chain connects TRBV12-5 to TRBJ2-1; 7 nucleotides agree with TRBD2. CDR3 size: 14 residues. Germline CDR1 and CDR2: LGHNT and FRNRAP. V was clipped by 6 bases and J by 5 bases; unmatched bases: 7. CDR3 sequence reads: CASGSGLPNNEQFF. For the CDR3, the DNA is TGTGCTAGTGGATCGGGACTACCGAACAATGAGCAGTTCTTC.

V and J are TRBV6-5 and TRBJ2-7; 11 bases match TRBD1. Germline CDR1 MNHEY, CDR2 SVGAGI. There are 14 residues in the CDR3. V was clipped by 8 bases and J by 4 bases; unmatched bases: 7. The DNA of the CDR3 is TGTGCCAGCTGGGGGACAGGGGGAGAATACGAGCAGTACTTC. Translated, it gives CASWGTGGEYEQYF.

The chain links TRBV6-5 to TRBJ2-7, with a tentative D call TRBD2 (6 bases). Trimming shortened V by 7 bases and J by 2 bases, and 12 bases separated the two germline ends. The germline V gene has CDR1 MNHEY and CDR2 SVGAGI. This CDR3 is 13 amino acids long. Written as DNA, the CDR3 is TGTGCCAGCACGGAGGGGACGGCCTACGAGCAGTACTTC. It yields the protein CASTEGTAYEQYF.

This rearrangement joins TRBV19 to TRBJ1-1; D gene uncertain. CDR1 is LNHDA and CDR2 is SQIVND in the germline V gene (reference sequence). V was cut by 3 bases and J by 3 bases, with 8 bases left in between. The CDR3 has 13 amino acids. This CDR3 is CASSIRRDTEAFF. The CDR3 nucleotides are TGTGCCAGTAGTATTAGGAGGGACACTGAAGCTTTCTTT.

This chain joins TRBV5-1 and TRBJ2-7; 7 bases line up with TRBD1. V gave up 5 bases and J gave up 3 bases; unmatched junction bases: 11. Per germline, CDR1 SGHRS and CDR2 YFSETQ. This CDR3 region has 15 residues. CDR3 coding DNA: TGCGCCAGCAGGTTAGAATCCGGGACAGTCTACGAGCAGTACTTC. Amino acids: CASRLESGTVYEQYF.

The chain carries TRBV6-2 or TRBV6-3 and TRBJ1-5; possible D gene TRBD1, 6 bases. Germline V lookup: CDR1 MNHEY, CDR2 SVGEGT. V was cut by 5 bases and J by 3 bases, with 23 bases left in between. This CDR3 is 18 amino acids long. The CDR3 DNA follows: TGTGCCAGCAGTCACAGGAAGGATCGGGACATATACAATCAGCCCCAGCATTTT. Its translation is CASSHRKDRDIYNQPQHF.

This rearrangement joins TRBV2 to TRBJ1-4; 7 bases map to TRBD1. Trimming took 7 bases from V and 0 from J; bases not matched to a gene: 5. Germline V CDR1 and CDR2: SNHLY, FYNNEI. This CDR3 contains 15 residues. DNA of the CDR3: TGTGCCAGCACCCGGGACAGCGCAACTAATGAAAAACTGTTTTTT. Translated: CASTRDSATNEKLFF. The variable domain in full, completed from reference TRBV2 and TRBJ1-4, reads EPEVTQTPSHQVTQMGQEVILRCVPISNHLYFYWYRQILGQKVEFLVSFYNNEISEKSEIFDDQFSVERPDGSNFTLKIRSTKLEDSAMYFCASTRDSATNEKLFFGSGTQLSVL.

The rearrangement uses TRBV5-1 and TRBJ1-3; TRBD1 agrees at 8 bases. Germline trimming cut 0 bases from V and 4 bases from J; bases unmatched to any gene: 9. The germline V gene has CDR1 SGHRS and CDR2 YFSETQ. This CDR3 is built from 17 residues. The CDR3: CASSLAPDRGSGNTIYF. The CDR3 coding sequence is TGCGCCAGCAGCTTGGCCCCCGACAGGGGTTCAGGAAACACCATATATTTT.

The chain couples TRBV9 to TRBJ1-1, with 10 positions matching TRBD1. The CDR3 loop spans 17 amino acids. From germline, CDR1 is SGDLS and CDR2 YYNGEE. With 4 bases clipped from V and 5 bases from J, the junction kept 14 bases outside the gene matches. The CDR3 reads CASSLMTGGSGGTEAFF. The CDR3 nucleotides are TGTGCCAGCAGCTTAATGACAGGGGGCTCGGGTGGGACTGAAGCTTTCTTT.